The present T cell receptor beta chain was sequenced within a study of T-cell memory formation after mild COVID-19. General study points: CD4+ contracting clones were found mainly in CM and EM, and CD8+ ones in EMRA.

5'RACE primed at constant segments yielded TCR alpha and TCR beta cDNA libraries bearing sample barcodes and UMIs. TCRdb redid the calling of the 5' RACE reads with MiXCR, one entry per CDR3 protein. The top ten clones hold 3.5% of a sample with approximately 230,000 distinct CDR3 sequences, roughly 17% of them seen once. A word on this clonotype: Its antigen is unknown.

This CDR3 is 16 amino acids long. The V gene's germline CDR1 is SEHNR and CDR2 FQNEAQ (reference sequence). Deletions cut 5 bases from V and 1 base from J, with 17 bases between. The rearrangement links TRBV7-9 to TRBJ2-5, with unresolved D. The sequenced sample consisted of PBMCs or a T cell subset sorted from them (not recorded which). This sequence was found in a man younger than 35 who had mild COVID-19 (a few samples of this study predate the infection). Cell type and time point are not known. CDR3 in DNA: TGTGCCAGCAGCCTCCACAATACGGTACTCCAAGAGACCCAGTACTTC. Encoded protein: CASSLHNTVLQETQYF.